A selection of T cell receptor beta chains follows, all from one sample in a study of OX40 agonist ivuxolimab in advanced cancers. The assay was immunoSEQ multiplex PCR, and TCRdb's table has in-frame clones only and misses some. Among about 48,000 clones, roughly 77% were seen once, and the ten largest hold roughly 7%. The specimen was CD4+ or CD8+ T cells sorted from blood, collected in a trial of the OX40 agonist ivuxolimab. The receptors stem from an adult with an advanced solid tumor such as melanoma, head and neck, liver or kidney cancer. CDR3s leave out the opening cysteine and the closing phenylalanine or tryptophan. A D gene is named only where the DNA matches it firmly. Clone size appears in some rows only: once, few, many, or a class for an expanded clone.

TRBV27	NA	NA	ASSFMSGSRRSADTQY
TRBV30	NA	NA	AWSWLFYNEQF
TRBV19	TRBD1	NA	ASSPGTVAKNIQY
TRBV9	NA	NA	ASSVEGSYLTDTQY
TRBV18	NA	NA	ASFTAAGRRVEAF
TRBV29-1	NA	NA	SVRFVNDGSNQPQH
TRBV2	NA	few	ASSGDAEETQY
TRBV4-3	NA	medium-sized	ASSQDYRAGYT
TRBV18	TRBD1	NA	ASSPQGALGNTIY
TRBV4-1	TRBD2	few	ASSSTRTSAYNEQF
TRBV6-5	NA	NA	ASTPDDSPLH
TRBV30	NA	NA	AWAPGNDREQF
TRBV11-2	TRBD1	NA	ASSLGDRGFYSNQPQH
TRBV2	TRBD1	few	ASMGQGFYGYT
TRBV4-1	NA	NA	ASSQDHHQPQH
TRBV27	TRBD1	once	ASSLRQGAAEAF
TRBV10-2	TRBD1	NA	ASKQGAGTEAF
TRBV30	NA	NA	AWSPRFGKNIQY
TRBV6-1	NA	NA	ASSVGQEGFYEQY
TRBV7-2	NA	NA	ASSLMAGPRSPLH
TRBV5-6	NA	few	ASSPHRPTTYNEQF
TRBV9	TRBD2	NA	ASSGSSGRADEQF
TRBV18	TRBD2	once	ASSPPGGRGYNEQF
TRBV10-2	NA	NA	ASKSSREAF
TRBV7-2	NA	NA	ASSLVEGDRSYEQY
TRBV27	NA	NA	ASSLFSNYGYT
TRBV15	NA	NA	ATSTSTTTDAQY
TRBV5-1	TRBD2	NA	ASSLSASGGEQF
TRBV10-1	TRBD2	NA	ASSPGLAEFYNEQF
TRBV11-2	TRBD2	NA	ASSLVGRAYEQY
TRBV5-1	NA	few	ASSLAAGNNEQF
TRBV2	NA	NA	ASSEEYGETQY
TRBV19	TRBD2	NA	ASSKTSGRLNEQF
TRBV7-9	TRBD1	once	ASSFVDRPTDTQY
TRBV30	TRBD1	few	AWETGVPYNEQF
TRBV5-1	TRBD1	few	ASSNYGTGEETQY
TRBV19	NA	NA	ASSMSAGPPWDEQF
TRBV19	NA	NA	ASSIGVGSYQPQH
TRBV15	NA	NA	ATRMDLSGANVLT
TRBV5-4	TRBD2	NA	ASSLDGGSRDEQF
TRBV5-4	TRBD2	few	ASSLGHLAGAGDTQY
TRBV5-4	NA	NA	ASSLATYNEQF
TRBV15	NA	NA	ATSRGGTFSYEQY
TRBV18	TRBD1	NA	ASSPETGGRGGQF
TRBV2	NA	few	ASRQPRQPQH
TRBV7-2	NA	few	ASSFTAGRRETQY
TRBV6-5	NA	NA	ASTKPGQKTQY
TRBV11-3	NA	NA	ASSLSGRQPQH
TRBV6-5	TRBD2	NA	ASSPRTSGSYEQY
TRBV11-2	NA	NA	ASSGRVAQGDTQY
TRBV18	TRBD1	NA	ASSRTGFTYEQY
TRBV9	TRBD1	NA	ASRGGTVDLYGYT
TRBV5-4	NA	NA	ASSLGGANQPQH
TRBV6-5	NA	NA	ASSYSEVGRKLF